Reported below is one T cell receptor (beta chain). CDR1 and CDR2 from the germline V gene are SQVTM and ANQGSEA. V shed 7 bases, J shed 2 bases, and the junction held 15 bases outside the gene matches. There are 17 residues in the CDR3. This specimen comes from a study of shared clonotypes between healthy human individuals. The table came from immunoSEQ multiplex PCR; TCRdb's copy has only in-frame clones and leaves some out. The top ten clones hold roughly 0.05% of a sample with approximately 620,000 clones, roughly 97% of them seen once. The origin of this receptor is a woman aged 30 to 39 in good health. This rearrangement joins TRBV29-1 to TRBJ2-4, with 9 bases matching TRBD1. What was sequenced was naive CD4+ T cells sorted from blood. Subset indicated: CD45RA+ positively selected. The CDR3 here is CSALPYDRGVTKNIQYF. Written as DNA, the CDR3 is TGCAGCGCGCTCCCCTATGACAGGGGGGTGACCAAAAACATTCAGTACTTC.